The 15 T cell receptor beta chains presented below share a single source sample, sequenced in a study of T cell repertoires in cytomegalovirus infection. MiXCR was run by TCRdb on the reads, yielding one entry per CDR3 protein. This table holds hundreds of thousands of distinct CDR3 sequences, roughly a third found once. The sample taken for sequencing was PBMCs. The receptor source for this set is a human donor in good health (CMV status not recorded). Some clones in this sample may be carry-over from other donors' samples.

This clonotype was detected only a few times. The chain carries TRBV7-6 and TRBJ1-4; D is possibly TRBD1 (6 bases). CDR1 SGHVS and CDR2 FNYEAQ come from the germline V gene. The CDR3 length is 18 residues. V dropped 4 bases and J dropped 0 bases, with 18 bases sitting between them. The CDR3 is CASSSRTADRATNEKLFF. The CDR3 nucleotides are TGTGCCAGCAGCTCCCGGACAGCGGATAGGGCAACTAATGAAAAACTGTTTTTT. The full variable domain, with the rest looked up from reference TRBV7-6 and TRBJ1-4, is GAGVSQSPRYKVTKRGQDVALRCDPISGHVSLYWYRQALGQGPEFLTYFNYEAQQDKSGLPNDRFSAERPEGSISTLTIQRTEQRDSAMYRCASSSRTADRATNEKLFFGSGTQLSVL.

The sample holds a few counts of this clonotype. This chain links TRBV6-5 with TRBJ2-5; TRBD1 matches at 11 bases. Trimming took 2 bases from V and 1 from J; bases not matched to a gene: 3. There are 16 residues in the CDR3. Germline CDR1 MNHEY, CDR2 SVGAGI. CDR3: CASSYGGTGGQETQYF. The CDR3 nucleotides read TGTGCCAGCAGTTACGGAGGGACAGGGGGCCAAGAGACCCAGTACTTC.

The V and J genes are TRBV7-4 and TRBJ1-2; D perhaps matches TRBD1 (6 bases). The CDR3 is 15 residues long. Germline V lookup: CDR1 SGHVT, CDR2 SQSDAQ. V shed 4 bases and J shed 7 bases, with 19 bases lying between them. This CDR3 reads CASSSRRDTLAGYTF. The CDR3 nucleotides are TGTGCCAGCAGCTCCAGACGGGACACCTTGGCTGGCTACACCTTC. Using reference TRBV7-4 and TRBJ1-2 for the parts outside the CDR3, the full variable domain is GAGVSQSPRYKVAKRGRDVALRCDSISGHVTLYWYRQTLGQGSEVLTYSQSDAQRDKSGRPSGRFSAERPERSVSTLKIQRTEQGDSAVYLCASSSRRDTLAGYTFGSGTRLTVV.

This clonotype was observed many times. The CDR3 DNA is TGTGCCAGCAGCCCTCAGTCCGGTGAGACCCAGTACTTC. Its protein product is CASSPQSGETQYF. The chain has TRBV7-6 and TRBJ2-5; D call uncertain. The CDR3 runs 13 residues. Germline V CDR1 and CDR2: SGHVS, FNYEAQ. V lost 5 bases, J lost 5 bases, and 12 bases lay in between. Using reference TRBV7-6 and TRBJ2-5 for the parts outside the CDR3, the full variable domain is GAGVSQSPRYKVTKRGQDVALRCDPISGHVSLYWYRQALGQGPEFLTYFNYEAQQDKSGLPNDRFSAERPEGSISTLTIQRTEQRDSAMYRCASSPQSGETQYFGPGTRLLVL.

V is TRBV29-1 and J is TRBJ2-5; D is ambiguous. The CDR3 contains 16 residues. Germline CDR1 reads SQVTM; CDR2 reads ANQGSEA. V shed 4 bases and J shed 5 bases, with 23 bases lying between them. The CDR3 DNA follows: TGCAGCGTTGTTGGATGTGGTGCTTCCTCGGCGGAGACCCAGTACTTC. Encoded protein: CSVVGCGASSAETQYF.

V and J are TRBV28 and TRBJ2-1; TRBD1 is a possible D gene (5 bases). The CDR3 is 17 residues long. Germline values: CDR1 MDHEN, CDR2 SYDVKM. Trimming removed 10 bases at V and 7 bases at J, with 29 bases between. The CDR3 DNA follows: TGTGCCACCATTTCAGCCTCGCAAGGGGATACGGATAATGAGCAGTTCTTC. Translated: CATISASQGDTDNEQFF. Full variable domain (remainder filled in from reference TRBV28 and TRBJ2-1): DVKVTQSSRYLVKRTGEKVFLECVQDMDHENMFWYRQDPGLGLRLIYFSYDVKMKEKGDIPEGYSVSREKKERFSLILESASTNQTSMYLCATISASQGDTDNEQFFGPGTRLTVL.

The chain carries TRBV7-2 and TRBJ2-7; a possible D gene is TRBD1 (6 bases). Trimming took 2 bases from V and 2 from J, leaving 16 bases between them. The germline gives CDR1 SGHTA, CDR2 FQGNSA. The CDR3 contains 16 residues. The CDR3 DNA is TGTGCCAGCAGCTTAATTGGCCAGGGGATACCCTACGAGCAGTACTTC. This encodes CASSLIGQGIPYEQYF.

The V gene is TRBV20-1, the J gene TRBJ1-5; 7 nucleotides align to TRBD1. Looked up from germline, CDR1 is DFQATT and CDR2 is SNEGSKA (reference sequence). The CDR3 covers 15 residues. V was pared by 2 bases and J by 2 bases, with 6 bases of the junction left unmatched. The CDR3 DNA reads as TGCAGTGCTAGAATGGGACAGTTAGGCAATCAGCCCCAGCATTTT. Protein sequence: CSARMGQLGNQPQHF.

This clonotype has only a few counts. In DNA form, the CDR3 reads TGCGCCAGCAGCCAAGGATTTCTGGGTCCCAGCAATCAGCCCCAGCATTTT. It encodes CASSQGFLGPSNQPQHF. The chain couples TRBV4-3 to TRBJ1-5; D remains ambiguous. The germline V gene encodes CDR1 LGHNA and CDR2 YSLEER. V was trimmed by 1 base and J by 1 base, leaving 14 bases between them. This CDR3 is 17 amino acids long.

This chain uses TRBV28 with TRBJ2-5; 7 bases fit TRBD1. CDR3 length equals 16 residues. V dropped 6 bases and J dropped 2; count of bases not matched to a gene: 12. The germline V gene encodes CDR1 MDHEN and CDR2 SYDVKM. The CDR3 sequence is CASSQPRQGRQETQYF. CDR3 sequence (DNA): TGTGCCAGCAGCCAACCCCGACAGGGAAGGCAAGAGACCCAGTACTTC.

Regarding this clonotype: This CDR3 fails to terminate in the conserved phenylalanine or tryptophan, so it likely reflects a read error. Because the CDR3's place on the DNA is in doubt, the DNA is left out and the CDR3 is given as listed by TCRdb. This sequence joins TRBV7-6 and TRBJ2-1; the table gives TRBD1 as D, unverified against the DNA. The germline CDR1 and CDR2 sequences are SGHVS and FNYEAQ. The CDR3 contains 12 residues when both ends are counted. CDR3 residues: CASSTPRREQVC.

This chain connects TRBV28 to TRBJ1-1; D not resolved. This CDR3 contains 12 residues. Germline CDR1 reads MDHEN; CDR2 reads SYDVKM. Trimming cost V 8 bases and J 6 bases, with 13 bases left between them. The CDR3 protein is CASRFRVAEAFF. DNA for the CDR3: TGTGCCAGCCGATTCCGGGTGGCTGAAGCTTTCTTT.

In nucleotides, the CDR3 is TGTGCCAGCAGCCAAGAGAGGGATTTGACTAGCGGGAGGGGGGGGTACAATGAGCAGTTCTTC. Amino acids: CASSQERDLTSGRGGYNEQFF. This chain uses TRBV3-1 with TRBJ2-1, with 14 bases that match TRBD2. The CDR3 sequence is 21 residues long. J gave up 4 bases and V 0 bases, and 14 bases lay outside the gene matches. Germline CDR1 reads LGHDT; CDR2 reads YNNKEL (reference sequence).

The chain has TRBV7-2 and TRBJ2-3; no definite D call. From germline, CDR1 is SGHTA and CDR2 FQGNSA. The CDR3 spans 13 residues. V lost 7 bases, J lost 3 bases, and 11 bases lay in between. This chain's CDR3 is CASIPRITDTQYF. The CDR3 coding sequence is TGTGCCAGCATTCCTAGGATAACAGATACGCAGTATTTT. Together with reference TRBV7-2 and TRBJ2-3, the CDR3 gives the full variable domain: GAGVSQSPSNKVTEKGKDVELRCDPISGHTALYWYRQSLGQGLEFLIYFQGNSAPDKSGLPSDRFSAERTGGSVSTLTIQRTQQEDSAVYLCASIPRITDTQYFGPGTRLTVL.

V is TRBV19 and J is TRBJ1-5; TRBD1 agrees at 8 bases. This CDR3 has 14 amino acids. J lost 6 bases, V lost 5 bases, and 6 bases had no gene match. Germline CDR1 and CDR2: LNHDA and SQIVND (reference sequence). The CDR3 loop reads CASSDHRGGQPQHF. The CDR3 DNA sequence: TGTGCCAGTAGTGATCACAGGGGGGGTCAGCCCCAGCATTTT.